This T cell receptor beta chain was captured by sequencing in a study of T cell repertoires in cytomegalovirus infection. Across the study: Well-studied HLA-B-restricted epitopes and recently identified HLA-C-restricted epitopes of CMV were both used in the study. Public TCR beta signatures marked donors with CMV infection and the matching HLA. Study-level points and caveats: Ex vivo responses were dominated by HLA-C-restricted CMV-specific TCR beta clonotypes. Accumulated public TCR beta family frequency recognized individuals carrying CMV together with the relevant HLA.

A remark on this clonotype: Its antigen is as yet unknown.

CDR3 size: 15 residues. Germline CDR1 LNHDA, CDR2 SQIVND (reference sequence). V was clipped by 0 bases and J by 5 bases, with 8 bases between them. MiXCR, applied by TCRdb to the reads, yields one record per CDR3 protein. The sample includes 350,000 to 400,000 distinct CDR3 sequences, about 35% of them seen just once. The rearrangement links TRBV19 to TRBJ1-6, with D possibly matching TRBD1 (5 bases). Sample: cultured PBMCs, taken from culture after CMV antigen stimulation. This TCR came from a human donor in good health (CMV status not recorded). Some clones in this sample may be carry-over from other donors' samples. CDR3 amino acids: CASSIDLQDNSPLHF. The DNA of the CDR3 is TGTGCCAGTAGTATAGATCTACAGGATAATTCACCCCTCCACTTT.